One sample yielded the 5 T cell receptor beta chains listed below, sequenced in a study of blood T cell repertoires in COVID-19. Sequencing used immunoSEQ multiplex PCR; TCRdb keeps in-frame clones, though not all of them. This table holds hundreds of thousands of clones, under 95% found once. Sequencing used PBMCs or T cells enriched from blood (not recorded which). The receptor set was obtained from a woman aged 18-35 years who had recovered from COVID-19.

The chain has TRBV18 and TRBJ1-6; 7 bases are a match to TRBD1. The germline gives CDR1 KGHSH, CDR2 LQKENI. V was clipped by 1 base and J by 14 bases; unmatched bases: 11. The CDR3 length is 15 residues. Written as DNA, the CDR3 is TGTGCCAGCTCACCACGCAAGACAGGGAGTTCGGCCCTCCACTTT. Translating it yields CASSPRKTGSSALHF.

This CDR3 reads CASSYSYNEQFF. CDR3 sequence (DNA): TGTGCCAGCAGCTATTCGTACAATGAGCAGTTCTTC. The rearrangement links TRBV7-9 to TRBJ2-1; D unresolved. CDR1 is SEHNR, CDR2 FQNEAQ, per germline (reference sequence). The CDR3 extends over 12 amino acids. The V end lost 4 bases, the J end lost 4 bases, and 5 bases lay between the germline ends. The entire variable domain, with the rest obtained from reference TRBV7-9 and TRBJ2-1, is as follows: DTGVSQNPRHKITKRGQNVTFRCDPISEHNRLYWYRQTLGQGPEFLTYFQNEAQLEKSRLLSDRFSAERPKGSFSTLEIQRTEQGDSAMYLCASSYSYNEQFFGPGTRLTVL.

J is TRBJ1-2 and V is TRBV19; D call uncertain. The CDR3 sequence is 10 residues long. V was shortened by 8 bases and J by 8 bases, with 9 bases between the two germline ends. The germline gives CDR1 LNHDA, CDR2 SQIVND (reference sequence). This chain's CDR3 is CASWQSGYTF. CDR3 nucleotide sequence: TGTGCCAGTTGGCAGTCCGGCTACACCTTC.

The rearrangement joins TRBV27 to TRBJ1-1; tentative D call: TRBD1 (6 bases). V was shortened by 3 bases and J by 1 base, with 15 bases between the two germline ends. Germline lookup yields CDR1 MNHEY and CDR2 SMNVEV (reference sequence). The CDR3 is 16 residues long. The CDR3: CASSLARTVGNTEAFF. The CDR3 coding sequence is TGTGCCAGCAGTTTGGCGCGGACAGTCGGGAACACTGAAGCTTTCTTT.

This sequence joins TRBV15 and TRBJ2-7; 10 bases agree with TRBD1. Germline trimming cut 4 bases from V and 4 bases from J; bases unmatched to any gene: 7. Germline V gene lookup returns CDR1 LNHNV and CDR2 YYDKDF (reference sequence). The CDR3 sequence is 15 residues long. CDR3 region: CATSTPGQGFYEQYF. CDR3 bases: TGTGCCACCAGCACCCCGGGACAGGGGTTTTACGAGCAGTACTTC.